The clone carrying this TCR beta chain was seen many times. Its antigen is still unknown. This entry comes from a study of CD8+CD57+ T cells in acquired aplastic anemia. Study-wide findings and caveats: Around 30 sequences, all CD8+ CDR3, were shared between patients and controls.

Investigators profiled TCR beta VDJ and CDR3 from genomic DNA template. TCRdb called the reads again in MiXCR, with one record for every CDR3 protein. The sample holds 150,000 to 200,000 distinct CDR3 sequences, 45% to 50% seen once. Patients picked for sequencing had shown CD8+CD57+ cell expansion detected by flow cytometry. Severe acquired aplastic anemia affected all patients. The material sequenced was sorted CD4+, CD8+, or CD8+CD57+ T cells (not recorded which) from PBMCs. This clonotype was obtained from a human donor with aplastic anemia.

CDR3 in amino acids: CASSWGSRGYTF. The CDR3 bases are TGCGCCAGCAGCTGGGGTTCTCGCGGCTACACCTTC. The chain uses TRBV5-1 and TRBJ1-2; D call uncertain. The V gene's germline CDR1 is SGHRS and CDR2 YFSETQ. The CDR3 covers 12 residues. V lost 3 bases and J 8 bases, leaving 11 bases between the germline ends.